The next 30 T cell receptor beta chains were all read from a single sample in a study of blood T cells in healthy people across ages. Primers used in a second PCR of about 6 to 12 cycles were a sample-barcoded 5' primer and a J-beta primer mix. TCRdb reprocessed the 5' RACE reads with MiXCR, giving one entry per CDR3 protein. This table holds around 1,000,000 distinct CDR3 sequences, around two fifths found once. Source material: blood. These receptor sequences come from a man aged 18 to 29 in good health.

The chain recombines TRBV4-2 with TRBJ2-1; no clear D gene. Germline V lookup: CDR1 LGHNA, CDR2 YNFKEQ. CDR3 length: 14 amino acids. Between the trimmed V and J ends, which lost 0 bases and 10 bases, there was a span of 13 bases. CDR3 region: CASSQETLGYEQFF. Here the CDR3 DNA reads TGTGCCAGCAGCCAAGAGACGTTGGGTTACGAGCAGTTCTTC.

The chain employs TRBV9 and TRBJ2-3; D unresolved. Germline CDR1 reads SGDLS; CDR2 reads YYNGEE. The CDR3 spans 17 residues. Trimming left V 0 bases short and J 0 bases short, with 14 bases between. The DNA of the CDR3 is TGTGCCAGCAGCGTAGATAGGAGTTCGTCAAGCACAGATACGCAGTATTTT. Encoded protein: CASSVDRSSSSTDTQYF.

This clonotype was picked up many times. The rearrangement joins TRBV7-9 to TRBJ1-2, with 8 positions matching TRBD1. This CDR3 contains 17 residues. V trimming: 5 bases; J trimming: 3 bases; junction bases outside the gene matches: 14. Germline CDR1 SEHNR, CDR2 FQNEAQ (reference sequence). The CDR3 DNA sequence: TGTGCCAGCAGCCCTTCCGGGACAGGACGGGATTACTATGGCTACACCTTC. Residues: CASSPSGTGRDYYGYTF.

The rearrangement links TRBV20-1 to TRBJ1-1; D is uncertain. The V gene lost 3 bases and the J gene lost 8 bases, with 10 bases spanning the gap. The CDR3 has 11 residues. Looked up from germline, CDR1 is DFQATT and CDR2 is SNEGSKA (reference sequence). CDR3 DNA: TGCAGTGCTAGTTCGAATGAAGAAGCTTTCTTT. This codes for CSASSNEEAFF.

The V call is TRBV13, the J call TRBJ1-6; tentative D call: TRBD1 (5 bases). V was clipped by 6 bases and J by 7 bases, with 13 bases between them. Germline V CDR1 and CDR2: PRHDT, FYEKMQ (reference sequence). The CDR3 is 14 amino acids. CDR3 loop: CASRPGTVNSPLHF. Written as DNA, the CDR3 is TGTGCCAGCAGGCCCGGGACGGTGAATTCACCCCTCCACTTT. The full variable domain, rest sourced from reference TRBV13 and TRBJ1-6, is AAGVIQSPRHLIKEKRETATLKCYPIPRHDTVYWYQQGPGQDPQFLISFYEKMQSDKGSIPDRFSAQQFSDYHSELNMSSLELGDSALYFCASRPGTVNSPLHFGNGTRLTVT.

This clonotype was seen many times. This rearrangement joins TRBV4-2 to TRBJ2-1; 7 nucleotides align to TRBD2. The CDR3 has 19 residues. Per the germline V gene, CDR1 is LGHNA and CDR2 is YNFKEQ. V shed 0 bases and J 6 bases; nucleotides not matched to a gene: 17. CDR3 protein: CASSQDRVQAGLSPNEQFF. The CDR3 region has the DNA TGTGCCAGCAGCCAAGATAGGGTACAAGCGGGGTTATCCCCCAATGAGCAGTTCTTC.

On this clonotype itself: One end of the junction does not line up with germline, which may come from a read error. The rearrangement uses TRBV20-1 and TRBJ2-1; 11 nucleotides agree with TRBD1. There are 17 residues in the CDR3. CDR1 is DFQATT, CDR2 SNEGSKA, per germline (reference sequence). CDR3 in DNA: TGCAGTGCTAGAGATCCCCGGGACAGGGGGAGCTACAGTGAGCAGTTCTTC. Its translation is CSARDPRDRGSYSEQFF.

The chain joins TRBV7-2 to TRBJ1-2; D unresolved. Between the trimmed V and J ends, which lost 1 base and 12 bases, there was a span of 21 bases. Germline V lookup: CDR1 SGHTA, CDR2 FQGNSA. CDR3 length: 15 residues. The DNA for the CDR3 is TGTGCCAGCAGCTTAGGGGCAGAGCTGATTAAGTTGGACACCTTC. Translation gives CASSLGAELIKLDTF.

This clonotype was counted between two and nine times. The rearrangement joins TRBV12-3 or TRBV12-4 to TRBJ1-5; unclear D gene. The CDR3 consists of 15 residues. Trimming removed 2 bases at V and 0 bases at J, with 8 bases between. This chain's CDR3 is CASSLFGYSNQPQHF. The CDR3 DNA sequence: TGTGCCAGCAGTTTATTTGGATATAGCAATCAGCCCCAGCATTTT.

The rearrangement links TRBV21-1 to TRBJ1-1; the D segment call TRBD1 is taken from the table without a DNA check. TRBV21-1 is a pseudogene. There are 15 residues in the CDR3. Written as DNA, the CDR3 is TGTGCCAGCAGCAAAGGACAGCTAATGAACACTGAAGCTTTCTTT. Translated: CASSKGQLMNTEAFF.

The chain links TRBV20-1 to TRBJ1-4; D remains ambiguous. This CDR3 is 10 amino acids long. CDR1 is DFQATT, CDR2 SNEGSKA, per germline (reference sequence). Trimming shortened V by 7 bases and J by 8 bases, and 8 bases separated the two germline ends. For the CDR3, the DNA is TGCAGTGACCCAAACGAAAAACTGTTTTTT. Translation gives CSDPNEKLFF.

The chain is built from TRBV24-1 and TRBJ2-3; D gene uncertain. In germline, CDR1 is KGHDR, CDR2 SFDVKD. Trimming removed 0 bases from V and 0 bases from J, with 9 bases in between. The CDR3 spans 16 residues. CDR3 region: CATSDLGLQSTDTQYF. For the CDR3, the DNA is TGTGCCACCAGTGATTTGGGGTTGCAGAGCACAGATACGCAGTATTTT.

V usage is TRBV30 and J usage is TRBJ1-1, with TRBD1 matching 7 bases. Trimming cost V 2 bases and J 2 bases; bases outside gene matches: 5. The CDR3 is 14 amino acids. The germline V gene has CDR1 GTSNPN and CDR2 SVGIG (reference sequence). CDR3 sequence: CAWSRDSTNTEAFF. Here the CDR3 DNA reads TGTGCCTGGAGTAGGGACAGTACAAACACTGAAGCTTTCTTT.

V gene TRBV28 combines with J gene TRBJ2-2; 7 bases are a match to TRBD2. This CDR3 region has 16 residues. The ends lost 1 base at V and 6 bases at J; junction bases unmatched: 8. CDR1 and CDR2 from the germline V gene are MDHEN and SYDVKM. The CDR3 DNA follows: TGTGCCAGCAGTTTATCCCGGGACTATGGGTCCGGGGAGCTGTTTTTT. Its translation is CASSLSRDYGSGELFF.

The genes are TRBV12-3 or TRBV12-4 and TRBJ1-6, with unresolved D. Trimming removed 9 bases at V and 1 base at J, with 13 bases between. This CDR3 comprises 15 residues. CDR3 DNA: TGTGCCAGTACCTTGGGGAGGTCCTATAATTCACCCCTCCACTTT. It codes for CASTLGRSYNSPLHF.

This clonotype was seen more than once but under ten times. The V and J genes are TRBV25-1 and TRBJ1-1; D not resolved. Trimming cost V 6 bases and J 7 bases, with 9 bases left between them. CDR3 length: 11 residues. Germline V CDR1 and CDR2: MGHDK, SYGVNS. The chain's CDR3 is CASSGGGEAFF. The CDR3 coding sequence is TGTGCCAGCAGCGGAGGCGGTGAAGCTTTCTTT.

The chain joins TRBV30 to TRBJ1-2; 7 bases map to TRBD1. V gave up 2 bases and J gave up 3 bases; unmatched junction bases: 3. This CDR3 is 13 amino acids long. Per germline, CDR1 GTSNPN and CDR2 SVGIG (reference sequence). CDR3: CAWSSTGDYGYTF. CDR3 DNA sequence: TGTGCCTGGAGTTCAACAGGGGACTATGGCTACACCTTC.

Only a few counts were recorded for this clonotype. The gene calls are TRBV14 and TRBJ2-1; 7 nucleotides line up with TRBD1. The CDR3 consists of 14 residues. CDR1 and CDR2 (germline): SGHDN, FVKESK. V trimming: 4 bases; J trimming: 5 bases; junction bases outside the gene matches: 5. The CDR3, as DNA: TGTGCCAGCAGCCGAGGGACAGTTAACAATGAGCAGTTCTTC. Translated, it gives CASSRGTVNNEQFF. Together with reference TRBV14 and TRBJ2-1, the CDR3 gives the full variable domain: EAGVTQFPSHSVIEKGQTVTLRCDPISGHDNLYWYRRVMGKEIKFLLHFVKESKQDESGMPNNRFLAERTGGTYSTLKVQPAELEDSGVYFCASSRGTVNNEQFFGPGTRLTVL.

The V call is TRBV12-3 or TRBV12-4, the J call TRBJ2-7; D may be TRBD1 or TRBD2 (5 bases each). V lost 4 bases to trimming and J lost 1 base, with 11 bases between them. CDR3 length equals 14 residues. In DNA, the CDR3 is TGTGCCAGCAGTTCCGGGACGAAATCCTACGAGCAGTACTTC. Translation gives CASSSGTKSYEQYF.

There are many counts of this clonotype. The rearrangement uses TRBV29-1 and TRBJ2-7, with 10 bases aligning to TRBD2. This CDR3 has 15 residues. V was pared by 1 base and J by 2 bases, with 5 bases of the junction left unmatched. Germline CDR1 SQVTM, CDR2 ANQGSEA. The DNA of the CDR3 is TGCAGCGTTGAAGGCGGGACTAGCGTCCCCTACGAGCAGTACTTC. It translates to CSVEGGTSVPYEQYF.

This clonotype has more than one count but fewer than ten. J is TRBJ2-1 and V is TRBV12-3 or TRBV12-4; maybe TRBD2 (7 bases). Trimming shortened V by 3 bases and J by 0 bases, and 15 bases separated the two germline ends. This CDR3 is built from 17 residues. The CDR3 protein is CASSFQGGGSSYNEQFF. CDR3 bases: TGTGCCAGCAGTTTTCAGGGCGGGGGCAGCTCCTACAATGAGCAGTTCTTC.

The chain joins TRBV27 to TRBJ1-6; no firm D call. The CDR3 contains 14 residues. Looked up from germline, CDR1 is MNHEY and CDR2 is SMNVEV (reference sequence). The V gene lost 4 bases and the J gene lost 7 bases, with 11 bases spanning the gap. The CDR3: CASSSFRENSPLHF. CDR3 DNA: TGTGCCAGCAGTTCATTTCGGGAGAATTCACCCCTCCACTTT.

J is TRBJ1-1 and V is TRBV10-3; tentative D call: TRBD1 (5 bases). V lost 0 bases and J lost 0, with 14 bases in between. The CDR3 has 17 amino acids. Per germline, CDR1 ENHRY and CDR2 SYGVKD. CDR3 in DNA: TGTGCCATCAGTGAGTCCAGTAGGGGACCTATGAACACTGAAGCTTTCTTT. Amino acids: CAISESSRGPMNTEAFF.

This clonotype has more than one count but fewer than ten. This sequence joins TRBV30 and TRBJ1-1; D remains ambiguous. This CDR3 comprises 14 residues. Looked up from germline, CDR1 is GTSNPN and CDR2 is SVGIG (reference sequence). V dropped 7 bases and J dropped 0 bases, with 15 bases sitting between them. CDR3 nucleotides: TGTGCCTCCAATTACAGACTCATGAACACTGAAGCTTTCTTT. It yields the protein CASNYRLMNTEAFF.

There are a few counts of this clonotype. The CDR3 DNA is TGTGCCAGCCGAACCGCCAGGCGGGAGACCCAGTACTTC. It encodes CASRTARRETQYF. V gene TRBV7-9 combines with J gene TRBJ2-5; D unclear. Trimming left V 8 bases short and J 5 bases short, with 15 bases between. Germline V lookup: CDR1 SEHNR, CDR2 FQNEAQ (reference sequence). The CDR3 has 13 amino acids.

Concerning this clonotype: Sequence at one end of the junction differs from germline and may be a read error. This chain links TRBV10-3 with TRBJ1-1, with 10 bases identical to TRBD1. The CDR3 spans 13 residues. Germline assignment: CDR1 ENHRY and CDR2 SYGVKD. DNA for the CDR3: TGTGCCATGATGGGACAGGGGAACACTAAAGCTTTCTTT. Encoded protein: CAMMGQGNTKAFF.

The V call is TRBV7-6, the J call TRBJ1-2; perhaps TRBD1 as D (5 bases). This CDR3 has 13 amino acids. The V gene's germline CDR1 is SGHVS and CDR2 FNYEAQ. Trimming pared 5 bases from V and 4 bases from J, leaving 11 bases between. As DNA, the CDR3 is TGTGCCAGCAGCCGAGCACAGGCCTATGGCTACACCTTC. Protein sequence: CASSRAQAYGYTF.

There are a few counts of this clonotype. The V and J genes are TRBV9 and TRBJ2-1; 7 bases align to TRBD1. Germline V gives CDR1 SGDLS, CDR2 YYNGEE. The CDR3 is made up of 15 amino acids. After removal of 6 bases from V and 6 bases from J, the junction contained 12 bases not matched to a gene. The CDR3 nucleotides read TGTGCCAGCACCATCACCGGGACAGCTGGCAATGAGCAGTTCTTC. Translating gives CASTITGTAGNEQFF.

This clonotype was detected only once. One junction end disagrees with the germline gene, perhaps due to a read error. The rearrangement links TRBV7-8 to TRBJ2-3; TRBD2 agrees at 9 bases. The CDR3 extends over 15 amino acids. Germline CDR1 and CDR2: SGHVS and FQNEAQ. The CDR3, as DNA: TGTGCCAACAGCTTAGCTGCGGGGGGGGCAGATACGCAGTATTTT. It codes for CANSLAAGGADTQYF.

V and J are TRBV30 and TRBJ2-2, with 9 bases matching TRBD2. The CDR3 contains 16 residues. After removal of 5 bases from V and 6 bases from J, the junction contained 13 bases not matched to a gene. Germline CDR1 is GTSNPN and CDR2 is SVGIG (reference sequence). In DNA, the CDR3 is TGTGCCTGGGCCAGCGGGGGGTTAATTTTTGCCGGGGAGCTGTTTTTT. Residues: CAWASGGLIFAGELFF.